This entry lists 11 T cell receptor beta chains sequenced from one sample in a study of blood T cell repertoires in COVID-19 (dated by TCRdb to about 2020). Library preparation employed the immunoSEQ multiplex PCR assay. TCRdb holds this immuneACCESS table with in-frame rearrangements only. Some clones are missing; in checked studies, unresolved V genes explain under half, and the rest has no known cause. The sample records over 150,000 clones, around 84% of which are singletons. The ten most abundant clones make up 8.3% of the sample. Sequenced sample: peripheral blood. Receptors were obtained from a woman aged 55-75 years with COVID-19, enrolled during active disease.

This clone was recorded only once. The chain carries TRBV25-1 and TRBJ2-1; a weak D match, TRBD1 (5 bases). Germline assignment: CDR1 MGHDK and CDR2 SYGVNS. Between the trimmed V and J ends, which lost 7 bases and 7 bases, there was a span of 14 bases. The CDR3 is 13 amino acids. CDR3 sequence reads: CASKDGARNEQFF. As DNA, the CDR3 is TGTGCCAGCAAAGATGGGGCGAGGAATGAGCAGTTCTTC.

This chain links TRBV5-8 with TRBJ2-3; D is unresolved. The CDR3 is 12 amino acids. CDR1 is SGHTS, CDR2 YDEGEE, per germline. V dropped 4 bases and J dropped 6 bases, with 9 bases sitting between them. In DNA form, the CDR3 reads TGTGCCAGCAGCCTTAGAGGTGATACGCAGTATTTT. Its protein is CASSLRGDTQYF.

Only a few counts were recorded for this clone. The chain carries TRBV19 and TRBJ2-3; D not resolved. This CDR3 contains 14 residues. Trimming removed 1 base at V and 2 bases at J, with 7 bases between. Germline V gene lookup returns CDR1 LNHDA and CDR2 SQIVND (reference sequence). CDR3 loop: CASSIAYATDTQYF. The CDR3 coding sequence is TGTGCCAGTAGTATAGCCTATGCCACAGATACGCAGTATTTT.

V is TRBV11-3 and J is TRBJ2-1; 13 positions match TRBD2. Per germline, CDR1 SGHNT and CDR2 YENEEA. Trimming cost V 1 base and J 8 bases; bases outside gene matches: 5. The CDR3 loop spans 16 amino acids. As DNA, the CDR3 is TGTGCCAGCAGCTTAGCACTAGCGGGAGGGAGGGATGAGCAGTTCTTC. This encodes CASSLALAGGRDEQFF.

In nucleotides, the CDR3 is TGTGCCAGCAGCGGAGGGGCCCGAGGGTATTTT. Its protein product is CASSGGARGYF. V and J are TRBV6-5 and TRBJ2-3; tentatively, D is TRBD2 (6 bases). Germline-derived CDR1 and CDR2 are MNHEY and SVGAGI. The CDR3 is made up of 11 amino acids. Trimming removed 6 bases at V and 14 bases at J, with 15 bases between.

This clone was counted a single time. The J gene is TRBJ1-2, the V gene TRBV10-2, with a tentative D call TRBD1 (5 bases). The CDR3 length is 15 residues. From germline, CDR1 is WSHSY and CDR2 SAAADI. Trimming stripped 2 bases from V and 8 bases from J, with 18 bases between. The CDR3 DNA reads TGCGCCAGCAGTGAGGTGGGCGGAGGGGCCTTGGGCTACACCTTC. Amino acid sequence: CASSEVGGGALGYTF.

The rearrangement links TRBV7-9 to TRBJ2-1, with 8 bases that match TRBD1. Germline V gene sequence: CDR1 SEHNR, CDR2 FQNEAQ (reference sequence). The CDR3 is 16 residues long. With V trimmed by 6 bases and J by 0 bases, 7 bases remained unmatched. CDR3 coding DNA: TGTGCCAGCAGATCCCAGACAGGGGACTCCTACAATGAGCAGTTCTTC. It codes for CASRSQTGDSYNEQFF.

This clone was detected only a few times. V is TRBV5-5 and J is TRBJ1-1; 7 bases are shared with TRBD1. Germline values: CDR1 SGHKS, CDR2 YYEKEE (reference sequence). V lost 2 bases, J lost 6 bases, and 7 bases stayed unmatched. The CDR3 sequence is 14 residues long. The chain's CDR3 is CASSLTTGVAEAFF. CDR3 nucleotide sequence: TGTGCCAGCAGCTTAACCACAGGGGTGGCTGAAGCTTTCTTT.

The chain uses TRBV6-4 and TRBJ2-7; 7 nucleotides agree with TRBD1. Germline CDR1 MRHNA, CDR2 SNTAGT. The V segment lost 4 bases and the J segment 6 bases; nucleotides outside the gene matches: 15. The CDR3 runs to 16 residues. The CDR3 region is CASSVRQGRGPCEQYV. Here the CDR3 DNA reads TGTGCCAGCAGTGTAAGACAGGGAAGAGGTCCCTGCGAGCAGTACGTC.

The gene calls are TRBV2 and TRBJ2-7; a weak D match, TRBD2 (5 bases). CDR3 size: 12 residues. V was clipped by 0 bases and J by 7 bases, with 7 bases between them. The germline gives CDR1 SNHLY, CDR2 FYNNEI. The CDR3, as DNA: TGTGCCAGCAGTGAAGCCCCGGGAGAGCAGTACTTC. It codes for CASSEAPGEQYF.

The chain uses TRBV19 and TRBJ2-1; maybe TRBD1 (6 bases). This CDR3 has 11 amino acids. Trimming took 8 bases from V and 9 from J, leaving 11 bases between them. The germline gives CDR1 LNHDA, CDR2 SQIVND (reference sequence). The CDR3 bases are TGTGCCAGTCGAGAAGGGGGTGAGCAGTTCTTC. It encodes CASREGGEQFF. Looking up the rest from reference TRBV19 and TRBJ2-1 gives the full variable domain: DGGITQSPKYLFRKEGQNVTLSCEQNLNHDAMYWYRQDPGQGLRLIYYSQIVNDFQKGDIAEGYSVSREKKESFPLTVTSAQKNPTAFYLCASREGGEQFFGPGTRLTVL.